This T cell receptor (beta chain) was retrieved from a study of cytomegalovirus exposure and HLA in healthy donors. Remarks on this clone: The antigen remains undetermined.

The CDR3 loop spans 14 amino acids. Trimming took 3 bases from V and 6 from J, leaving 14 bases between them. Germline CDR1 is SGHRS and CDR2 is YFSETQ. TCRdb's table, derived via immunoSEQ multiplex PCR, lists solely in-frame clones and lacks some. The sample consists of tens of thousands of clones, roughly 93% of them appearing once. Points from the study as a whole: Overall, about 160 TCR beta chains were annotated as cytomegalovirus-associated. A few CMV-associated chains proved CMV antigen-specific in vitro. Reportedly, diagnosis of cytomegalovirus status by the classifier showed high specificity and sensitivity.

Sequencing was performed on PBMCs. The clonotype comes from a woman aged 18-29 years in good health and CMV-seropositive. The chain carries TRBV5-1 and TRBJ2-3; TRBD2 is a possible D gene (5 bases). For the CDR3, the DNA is TGCGCCAGCAGCTGGCGCGGAGGTGCTGATACGCAGTATTTT. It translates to CASSWRGGADTQYF. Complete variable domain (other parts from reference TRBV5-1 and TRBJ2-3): KAGVTQTPRYLIKTRGQQVTLSCSPISGHRSVSWYQQTPGQGLQFLFEYFSETQRNKGNFPGRFSGRQFSNSRSEMNVSTLELGDSALYLCASSWRGGADTQYFGPGTRLTVL.